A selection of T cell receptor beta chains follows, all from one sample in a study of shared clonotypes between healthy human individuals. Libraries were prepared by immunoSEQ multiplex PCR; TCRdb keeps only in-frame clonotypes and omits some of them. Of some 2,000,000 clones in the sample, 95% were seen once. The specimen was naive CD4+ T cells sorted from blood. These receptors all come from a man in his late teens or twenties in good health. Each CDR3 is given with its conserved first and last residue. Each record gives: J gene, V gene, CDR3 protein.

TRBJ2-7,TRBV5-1,CASSQGGQVSSYEQYF
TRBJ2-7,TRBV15,CATSRDQNGHTLYEQYF
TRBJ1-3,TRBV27,CASSSTGTGNTIYF
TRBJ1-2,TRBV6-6,CASSYFREGYGYTF
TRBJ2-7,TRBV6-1,CASSVKGTSYEQYF
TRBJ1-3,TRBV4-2,CASSQLGPDPIGNTIYF
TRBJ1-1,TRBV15,CATSRNRQGSTEAFF
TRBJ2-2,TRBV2,CASTTSQITAGELFF
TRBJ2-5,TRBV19,CASRRGGAETQYF
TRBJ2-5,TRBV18,CASSPADRETQYF
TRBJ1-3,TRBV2,CASSPPGRAAGNTIYF
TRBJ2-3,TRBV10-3,CAIREDLLGNTQYF
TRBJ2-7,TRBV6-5,CASSYAFRDPYEQYF
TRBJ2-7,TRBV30,CAWSGGLAASYEQYF
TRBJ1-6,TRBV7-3,CASSQVGASYSPLHF
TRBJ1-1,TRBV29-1,CSVLKGNTEAFF
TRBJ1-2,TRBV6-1,CASGDTDSLNYGYTF
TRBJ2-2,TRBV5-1,CASSSRLGLAGGPNTGELFF
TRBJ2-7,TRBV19,CASSIDRAGRSYEQYF
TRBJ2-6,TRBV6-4,CASSESASYPGANVLTF
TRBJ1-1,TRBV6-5,CASSYRATEAFF
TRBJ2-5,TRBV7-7,CASSFGLVGETQYF
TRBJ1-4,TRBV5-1,CASSLEGGNEKLFF
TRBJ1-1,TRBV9,CASSVAIGNTEAFF
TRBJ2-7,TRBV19,CASSIETGDPYEQYF
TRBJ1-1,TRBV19,CASISRGPWTEAFF
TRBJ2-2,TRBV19,CASSISSIGLALFSTGELFF
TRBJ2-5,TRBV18,CASSPLRQETQYF
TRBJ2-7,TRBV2,CASGPGSYEQYF
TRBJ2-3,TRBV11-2,CASSREGTGIDTQYF
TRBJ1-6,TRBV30,CAWSGRDFSPLHF
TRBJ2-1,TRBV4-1,CASSQDAGFHNEQFF
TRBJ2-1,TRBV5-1,CASSLATVGTDEQFF
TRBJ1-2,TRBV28,CASSRGGQSNYGYTF
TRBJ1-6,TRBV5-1,CASSLAGNNSPLHF
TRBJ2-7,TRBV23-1,CARPGTGNYEQYF
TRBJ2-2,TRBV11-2,CASSPRTSGRAWDTGELFF
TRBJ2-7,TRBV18,CASSLGTGHYEQYF
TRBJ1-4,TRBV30,CAWNPGARNEKLFF
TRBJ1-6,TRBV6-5,CASSYSSGYNSPLHF
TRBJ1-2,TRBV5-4,CASSLGLGSGYGYTF
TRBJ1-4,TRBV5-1,CASSLPPMSLGVGEKLFF
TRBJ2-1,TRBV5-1,CASSLVDGSSYNEQFF
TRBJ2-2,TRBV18,CASSTIAGGLSNTGELFF
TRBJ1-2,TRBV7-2,CASSLRDAGRYGYTF
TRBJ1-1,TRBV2,CASSEDGGATEAFF
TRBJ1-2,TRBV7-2,CASSLGGGAGYTF
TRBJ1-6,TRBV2,CATTLTGDSPLHF
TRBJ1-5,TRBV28,CASSPGGVGQPQHF
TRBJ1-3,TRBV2,CASSEGGSGNTIYF
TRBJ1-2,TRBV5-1,CASRDGTGEYYGYTF
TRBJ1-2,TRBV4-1,CASSQGRGMALYGYTF
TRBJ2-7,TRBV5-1,CASSLGRTGGNEQYF
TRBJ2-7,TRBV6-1,CASSVDWIPSYEQYF
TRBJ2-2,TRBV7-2,CASSYLAAYTGELFF